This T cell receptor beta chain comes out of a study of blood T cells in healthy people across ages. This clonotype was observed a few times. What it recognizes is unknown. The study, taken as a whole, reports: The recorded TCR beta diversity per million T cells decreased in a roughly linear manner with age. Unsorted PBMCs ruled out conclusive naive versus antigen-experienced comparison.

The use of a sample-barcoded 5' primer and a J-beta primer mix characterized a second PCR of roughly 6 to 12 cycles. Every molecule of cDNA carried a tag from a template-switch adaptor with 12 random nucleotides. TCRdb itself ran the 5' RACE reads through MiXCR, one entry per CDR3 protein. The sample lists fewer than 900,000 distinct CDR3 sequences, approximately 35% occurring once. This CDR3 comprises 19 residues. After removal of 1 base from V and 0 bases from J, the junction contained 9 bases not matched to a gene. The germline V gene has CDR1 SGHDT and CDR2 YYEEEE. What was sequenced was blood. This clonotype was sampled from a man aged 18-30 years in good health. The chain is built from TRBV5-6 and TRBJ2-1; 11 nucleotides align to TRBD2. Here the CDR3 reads CASSLSLSSGGTSYNEQFF. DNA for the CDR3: TGTGCCAGCAGCTTGAGTTTGTCTAGCGGGGGGACCTCCTACAATGAGCAGTTCTTC.